Presented here are 6 T cell receptor beta chains from one specimen sequenced in a study of T-cell memory formation after mild COVID-19 (dated by TCRdb to about 2021). Libraries were prepared through 5' RACE. Instrument used: Illumina NovaSeq 6000. The raw public data were reprocessed by TCRdb itself: fastp quality trimming at Q25, MiXCR clonotype calling, in-frame beta chains only. Entries that share a CDR3 protein sequence are merged under the most common genes and DNA. The sample includes about 340,000 distinct CDR3 sequences, with around 20% observed a single time. 21% of the sample is held by the ten biggest clonotypes. Sample: PBMCs or a T cell subset sorted from them (not recorded which). The receptors come from a man between 18 and 35 years old who had mild COVID-19 (a few samples of this study predate the infection). The sample titles of this study are shuffled in the database, so cell type and time point are left out; the donor was told from shared clones.

The table lists this clonotype with a few counts. This rearrangement joins TRBV7-9 to TRBJ2-7; D possibly corresponds to TRBD1 (6 bases). CDR3 length equals 12 residues. The germline gives CDR1 SEHNR, CDR2 FQNEAQ (reference sequence). V was pared by 3 bases and J by 4 bases, with 7 bases between. As DNA, the CDR3 is TGTGCCAGCAGCTTCAGGGGATACGAGCAGTACGTC. Its translation: CASSFRGYEQYV.

A few counts support this clonotype. CDR3 in amino acids: CASSIGLSYEQYV. The CDR3 DNA reads TGTGCCAGCAGTATTGGACTATCCTACGAGCAGTACGTC. This sequence joins TRBV12-3 or TRBV12-4 and TRBJ2-7, with a tentative D call TRBD2 (6 bases). V was trimmed by 5 bases and J by 1 base, leaving 9 bases between them. The CDR3 sequence is 13 residues long.

This rearrangement joins TRBV9 to TRBJ2-3, with D perhaps matching TRBD1 (7 bases). The CDR3 is made up of 16 amino acids. Deletions cut 0 bases from V and 2 bases from J, with 13 bases between. Germline V gene sequence: CDR1 SGDLS, CDR2 YYNGEE. The CDR3 nucleotides are TGTGCCAGCAGCGTAGACTCCAGGGGGGACACAGATACGCAGTATTTT. This encodes CASSVDSRGDTDTQYF.

V is TRBV10-2 and J is TRBJ2-2; a weak D match, TRBD2 (5 bases). The germline V and J ends were trimmed by 3 bases and 7 bases, with 9 bases remaining between them. CDR1 and CDR2 from the germline V gene are WSHSY and SAAADI. The CDR3 is 13 residues long. The CDR3 region has the DNA TGCGCCAGCAGTGACGCGGCGGGCGGGGAGCTGTTTTTT. Translating gives CASSDAAGGELFF.

CDR3: CASSPTEAFF. CDR3 DNA sequence: TGTGCCAGCAGCCCTACTGAAGCTTTCTTT. The chain has TRBV6-2 or TRBV6-3 and TRBJ1-1, with D hard to call. V was shortened by 6 bases and J by 5 bases, with 4 bases between the two germline ends. This CDR3 has 10 residues. Looked up from germline, CDR1 is MNHEY and CDR2 is SVGEGT.

The chain is built from TRBV2 and TRBJ2-7; the match to TRBD2 covers 15 bases. V dropped 10 bases and J dropped 5; count of bases not matched to a gene: 6. Germline V gives CDR1 SNHLY, CDR2 FYNNEI. This CDR3 spans 14 amino acids. The CDR3 coding sequence is TGTGCCAACTCCGGGACTAGCGGGGGGAACGAGCAGTACTTC. As protein: CANSGTSGGNEQYF.